The T cell receptor beta chain described here comes from a study of T cells in Graves' hyperthyroidism and ophthalmopathy. Deletions cut 7 bases from V and 0 bases from J, with 21 bases between. The CDR3 extends over 18 amino acids. Germline CDR1 and CDR2: MDHEN and SYDVKM. Amplified TCR beta CDR3 regions derived from RNA transcripts. Researchers ran a first-round RT-PCR on the TCR CDR3 using the HTBI primer set. TCRdb re-derived calls from the multiplex PCR reads in MiXCR, one entry per CDR3 protein. The sample lists about 290,000 distinct CDR3 sequences; roughly 18% were seen once. Source material: blood. This sequence originates from a man in his forties or fifties with Graves' ophthalmopathy. The genes are TRBV28 and TRBJ2-2; D possibly corresponds to TRBD2 (7 bases). The CDR3: CASTLQGGGLANTGELFF. DNA of the CDR3: TGTGCCAGCACCCTCCAGGGAGGGGGTCTCGCGAACACCGGGGAGCTGTTTTTT. The whole variable domain, filled in from reference TRBV28 and TRBJ2-2, reads DVKVTQSSRYLVKRTGEKVFLECVQDMDHENMFWYRQDPGLGLRLIYFSYDVKMKEKGDIPEGYSVSREKKERFSLILESASTNQTSMYLCASTLQGGGLANTGELFFGEGSRLTVL.